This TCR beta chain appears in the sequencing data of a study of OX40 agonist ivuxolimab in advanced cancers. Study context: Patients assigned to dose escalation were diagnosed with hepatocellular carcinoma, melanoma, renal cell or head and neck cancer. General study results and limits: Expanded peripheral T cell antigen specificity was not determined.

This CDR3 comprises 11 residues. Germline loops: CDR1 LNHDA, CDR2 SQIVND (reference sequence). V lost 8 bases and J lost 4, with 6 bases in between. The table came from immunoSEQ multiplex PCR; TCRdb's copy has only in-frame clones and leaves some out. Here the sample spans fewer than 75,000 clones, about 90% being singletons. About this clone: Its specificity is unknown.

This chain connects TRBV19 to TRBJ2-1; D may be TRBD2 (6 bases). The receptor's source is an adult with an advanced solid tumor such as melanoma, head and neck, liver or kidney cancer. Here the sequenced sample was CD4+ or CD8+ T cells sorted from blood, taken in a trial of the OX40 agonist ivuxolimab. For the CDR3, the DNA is TGTGCCAGTGGACTATACAATGAGCAGTTCTTC. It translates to CASGLYNEQFF.